This T cell receptor (beta chain) was recovered during a study of cytomegalovirus exposure and HLA in healthy donors. Study outcomes and limitations: Most of the CMV-associated TCR beta chains (in a later analysis) appeared to be HLA-restricted. It was reported in a later analysis that an Asian-associated ancestry cluster showed fewer N-insertions than the approximately 670-donor mean.

The study ran its PCR with 60 Vbeta and 13 Jbeta primers. TCRdb's table, derived via immunoSEQ multiplex PCR, lists solely in-frame clones and lacks some. The repertoire includes under 150,000 clones, roughly 80% of them detected once, and 8.8% sits in the top ten. About this clone: What it binds is unknown.

V lost 4 bases and J 7 bases, leaving 10 bases between the germline ends. Germline assignment: CDR1 SGHRS and CDR2 YFSETQ. The CDR3 contains 12 residues. The chain employs TRBV5-1 and TRBJ2-3; D perhaps matches TRBD2 (5 bases). The sequence was obtained from a woman in her forties or fifties in good health and CMV-seropositive. Sequencing input: PBMCs. The CDR3 is CASSPDGNTQYF. The CDR3 DNA is TGCGCCAGCAGCCCCGACGGGAATACGCAGTATTTT.